Listed below are T cell receptor beta chains from one sample, sequenced in a study of CD8+ T cells in alopecia areata. Here immunoSEQ multiplex PCR was the method, and the copy in TCRdb shows in-frame clones only, minus some. Counted here are about 140,000 clones, 54% occurring once; the ten biggest clones make up around a sixth. The source material was CD8+ T cells sorted from blood, sampled at week 4, from a patient treated with tofacitinib. All receptors come from a human donor with alopecia areata. CDR3s include the opening cysteine and the closing phenylalanine or tryptophan. The D gene is left open where the match is weak. Clone size is shown for a subset of rows, as once, few, many or a class of expanded clone.

D: NA
J: TRBJ1-4
size: few
V: TRBV6-6
CDR3: CASSNLPREEKLFF
DNA: TGTGCCAGCAGCAACCTTCCCCGCGAGGAAAAACTGTTTTTT

D: NA
J: TRBJ1-5
size: NA
V: TRBV9
CDR3: CASSVAGAVNQPQHF
DNA: TGTGCCAGCAGCGTAGCTGGTGCGGTAAATCAGCCCCAGCATTTT

D: NA
J: TRBJ1-2
size: NA
V: TRBV6-5
CDR3: CASSYSQELYLYGYTF
DNA: TGTGCCAGCAGTTACTCCCAGGAACTATACCTCTATGGCTACACCTTC

D: NA
J: TRBJ2-1
size: NA
V: TRBV9
CDR3: CASSVEIGVNEQFF
DNA: TGTGCCAGCAGCGTAGAAATAGGGGTCAATGAGCAGTTCTTC

D: NA
J: TRBJ1-6
size: many
V: TRBV6-5
CDR3: CASRWESSYNSPLHF
DNA: TGTGCCAGCAGGTGGGAAAGCTCCTATAATTCACCCCTCCACTTT

D: NA
J: TRBJ1-1
size: NA
V: TRBV5-4
CDR3: CASSGVQGNTEAFF
DNA: TGTGCCAGCAGCGGGGTACAGGGAAACACTGAAGCTTTCTTT

D: NA
J: TRBJ2-5
size: few
V: TRBV30
CDR3: CAWSVMGGETQYF
DNA: TGTGCCTGGAGTGTAATGGGAGGAGAGACCCAGTACTTC

D: TRBD2
J: TRBJ2-1
size: NA
V: TRBV30
CDR3: CAWSGDYNTNNEQFF
DNA: TGTGCCTGGAGTGGGGACTATAATACTAACAATGAGCAGTTCTTC

D: NA
J: TRBJ1-6
size: few
V: TRBV10-3
CDR3: CAISEDSYNSPLHF
DNA: TGTGCCATCAGTGAGGACAGCTATAATTCACCCCTCCACTTT

D: NA
J: TRBJ2-7
size: NA
V: TRBV4-1
CDR3: CASSQGRQRSSYEQYF
DNA: TGCGCCAGCAGCCAAGGTCGACAACGAAGCTCCTACGAGCAGTACTTC

D: NA
J: TRBJ1-2
size: few
V: TRBV13
CDR3: CASSWAHPTDGYTF
DNA: TGTGCCAGCAGCTGGGCACACCCTACTGATGGCTACACCTTC

D: NA
J: TRBJ2-1
size: NA
V: TRBV5-1
CDR3: CASSLAVVGPRGANEQFF
DNA: TGCGCCAGCAGCTTGGCCGTGGTGGGACCTCGCGGGGCCAATGAGCAGTTCTTC

D: NA
J: TRBJ2-7
size: NA
V: TRBV7-8
CDR3: CASSFRAYEQYF
DNA: TGTGCCAGCAGCTTCAGGGCCTACGAGCAGTACTTC

D: TRBD1
J: TRBJ1-1
size: NA
V: TRBV29-1
CDR3: CSVRTGADTEAFF
DNA: TGCAGCGTTCGGACAGGGGCGGACACTGAAGCTTTCTTT

D: TRBD1
J: TRBJ1-6
size: NA
V: TRBV15
CDR3: CATGDRANSPLHF
DNA: TGTGCCACCGGGGACAGGGCGAATTCACCCCTCCACTTT

D: NA
J: TRBJ2-4
size: few
V: TRBV7-9
CDR3: CASSSGQRPENIQYF
DNA: TGTGCCAGCAGCTCCGGTCAGCGACCAGAAAACATTCAGTACTTC

D: NA
J: TRBJ1-3
size: NA
V: TRBV29-1
CDR3: CSVVGSGNTIYF
DNA: TGCAGCGTTGTGGGCTCTGGAAACACCATATATTTT

D: NA
J: TRBJ1-1
size: NA
V: TRBV7-8
CDR3: CASSLGTNTEAFF
DNA: TGTGCCAGCAGCTTGGGGACGAACACTGAAGCTTTCTTT

D: NA
J: TRBJ2-1
size: NA
V: TRBV13
CDR3: CASSLGTGGNEQFF
DNA: TGTGCCAGCAGCTTAGGCACTGGGGGGAATGAGCAGTTCTTC

D: NA
J: TRBJ2-7
size: NA
V: TRBV4-2
CDR3: CASSQEFWSSYEQYF
DNA: TGTGCCAGCAGCCAAGAATTTTGGTCCTCCTACGAGCAGTACTTC